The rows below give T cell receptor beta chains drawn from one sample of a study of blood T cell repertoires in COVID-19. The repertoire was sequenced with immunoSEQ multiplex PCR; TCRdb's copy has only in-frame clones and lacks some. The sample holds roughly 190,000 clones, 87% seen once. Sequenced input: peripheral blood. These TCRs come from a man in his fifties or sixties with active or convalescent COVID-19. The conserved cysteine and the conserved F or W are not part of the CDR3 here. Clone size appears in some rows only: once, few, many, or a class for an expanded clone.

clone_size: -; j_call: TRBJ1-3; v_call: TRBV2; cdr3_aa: ASSNTRGVGGNTIY
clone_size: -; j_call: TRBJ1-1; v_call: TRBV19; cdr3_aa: AAKQDRTTEAF
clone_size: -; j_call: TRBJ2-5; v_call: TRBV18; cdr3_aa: ASSPQWTRGETQY
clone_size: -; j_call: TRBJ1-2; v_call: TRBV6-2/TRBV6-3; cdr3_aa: ASSPPTVINYGYT
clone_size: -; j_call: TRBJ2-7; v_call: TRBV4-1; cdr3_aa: ASSHLTSGGYEQY
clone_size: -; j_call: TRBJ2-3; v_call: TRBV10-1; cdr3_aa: ASLAGSVDTQY
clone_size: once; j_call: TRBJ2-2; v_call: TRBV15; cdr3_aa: ATSSPFTGELF
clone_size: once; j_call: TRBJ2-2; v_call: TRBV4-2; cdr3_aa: ASSQAEAGNTGELF
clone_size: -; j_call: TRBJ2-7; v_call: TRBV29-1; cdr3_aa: SVDAGVWNEQY
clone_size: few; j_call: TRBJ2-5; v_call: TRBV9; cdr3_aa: ASSVGAGFSETQY
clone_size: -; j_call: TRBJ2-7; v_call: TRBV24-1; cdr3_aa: ATRRRYPGQGSDEQY
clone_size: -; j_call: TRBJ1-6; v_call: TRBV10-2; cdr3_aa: ASRGATPSPLH
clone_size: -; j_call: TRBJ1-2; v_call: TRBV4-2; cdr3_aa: ASSQDLRVNGGYT
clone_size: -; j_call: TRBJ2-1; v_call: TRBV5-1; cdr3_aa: ASSYGTGAGEQF
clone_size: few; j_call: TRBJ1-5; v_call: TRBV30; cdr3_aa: AWSTQGNQPQH
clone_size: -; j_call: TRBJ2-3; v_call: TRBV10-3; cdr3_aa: AISSGGRSTDTQY
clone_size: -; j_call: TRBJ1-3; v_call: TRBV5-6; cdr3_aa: ASSLAAVFGNTIY
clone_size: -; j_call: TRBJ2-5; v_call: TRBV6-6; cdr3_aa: ASSPGWETQY
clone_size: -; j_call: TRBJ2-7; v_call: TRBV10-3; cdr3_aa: ASDLAESYEQY
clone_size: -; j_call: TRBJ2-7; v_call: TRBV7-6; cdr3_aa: ASSRGLSYEQY
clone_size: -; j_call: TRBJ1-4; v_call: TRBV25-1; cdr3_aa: ASSASDGSGEKLF
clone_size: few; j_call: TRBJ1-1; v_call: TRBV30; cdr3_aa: AWFRGPGREAF
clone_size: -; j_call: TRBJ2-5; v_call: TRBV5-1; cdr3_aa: ASSPGTWGGLETQY
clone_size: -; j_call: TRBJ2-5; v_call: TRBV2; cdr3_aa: ASSPETRVAQY
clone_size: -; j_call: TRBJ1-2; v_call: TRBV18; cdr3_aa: ASSLGQGAGYGYT
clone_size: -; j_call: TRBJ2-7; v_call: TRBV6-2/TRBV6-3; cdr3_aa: ASSYPGLAGRYEQY
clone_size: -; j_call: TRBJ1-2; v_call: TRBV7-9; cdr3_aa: ASHLVGTYGYT
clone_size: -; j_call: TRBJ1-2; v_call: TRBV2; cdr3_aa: ASSQDSTNYGYT
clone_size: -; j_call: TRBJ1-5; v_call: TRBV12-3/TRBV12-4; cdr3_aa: ASSRTGNQPQH
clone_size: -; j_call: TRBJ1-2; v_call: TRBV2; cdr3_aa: ASRVEINYGYT
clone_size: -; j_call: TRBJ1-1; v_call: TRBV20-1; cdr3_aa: SAGKTGEAF
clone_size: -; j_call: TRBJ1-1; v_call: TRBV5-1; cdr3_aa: ASSWGQGAEAF
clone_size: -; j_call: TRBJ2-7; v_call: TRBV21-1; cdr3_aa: ASHYLDRDTHEQY
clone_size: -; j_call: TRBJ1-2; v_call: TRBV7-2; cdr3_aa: ASSPRRGMGGYT
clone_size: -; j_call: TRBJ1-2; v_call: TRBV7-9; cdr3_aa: ASSPFGVGGLGYT
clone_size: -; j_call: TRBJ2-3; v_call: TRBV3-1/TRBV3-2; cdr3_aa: ASSRTSGGATDTQY
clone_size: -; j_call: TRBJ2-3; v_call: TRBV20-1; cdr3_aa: SASDQGTLTDTQY
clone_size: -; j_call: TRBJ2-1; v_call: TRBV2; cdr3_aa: ASSPDRDEQF
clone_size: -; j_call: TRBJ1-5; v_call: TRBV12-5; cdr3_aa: ASASQGVGNQPQH
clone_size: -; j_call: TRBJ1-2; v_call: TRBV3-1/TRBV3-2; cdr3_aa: ASSQVDRGYGYT
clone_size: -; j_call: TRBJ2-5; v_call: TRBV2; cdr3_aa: ASSLLAGVETQY
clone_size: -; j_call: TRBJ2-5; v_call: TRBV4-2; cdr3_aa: ASSHQGEVAETQY
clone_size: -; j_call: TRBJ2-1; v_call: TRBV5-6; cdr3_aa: ASSLRTPLYNEQF
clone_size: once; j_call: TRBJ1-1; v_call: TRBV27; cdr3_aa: ASREQGRNTEAF
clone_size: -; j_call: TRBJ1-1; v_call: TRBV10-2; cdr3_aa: ASSESGGDTEAF
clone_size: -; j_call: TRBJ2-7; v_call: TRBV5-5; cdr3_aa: ASSLATGEQY